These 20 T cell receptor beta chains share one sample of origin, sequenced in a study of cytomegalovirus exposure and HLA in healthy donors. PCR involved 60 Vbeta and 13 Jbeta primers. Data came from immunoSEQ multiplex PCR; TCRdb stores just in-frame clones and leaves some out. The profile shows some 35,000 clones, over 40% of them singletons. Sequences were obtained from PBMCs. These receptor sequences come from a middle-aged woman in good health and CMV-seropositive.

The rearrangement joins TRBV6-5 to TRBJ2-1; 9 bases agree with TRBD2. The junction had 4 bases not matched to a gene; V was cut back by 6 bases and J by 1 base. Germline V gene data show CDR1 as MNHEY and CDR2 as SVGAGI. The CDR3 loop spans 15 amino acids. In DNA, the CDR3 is TGTGCCAGCAGGGTAGCGGGGGCGTCCTACAATGAGCAGTTCTTC. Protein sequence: CASRVAGASYNEQFF.

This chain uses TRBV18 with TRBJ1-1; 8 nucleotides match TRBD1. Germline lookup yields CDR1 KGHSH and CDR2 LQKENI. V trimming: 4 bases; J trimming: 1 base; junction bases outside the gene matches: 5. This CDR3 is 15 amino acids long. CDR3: CASSLMTGANTEAFF. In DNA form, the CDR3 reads TGTGCCAGCTCACTCATGACAGGGGCGAACACTGAAGCTTTCTTT.

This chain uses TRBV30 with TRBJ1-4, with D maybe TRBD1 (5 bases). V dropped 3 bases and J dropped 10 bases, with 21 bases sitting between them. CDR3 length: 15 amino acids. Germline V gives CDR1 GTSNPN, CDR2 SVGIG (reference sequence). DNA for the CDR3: TGTGCCTGGAGGCCTCTCAGGGAGGATAGTGGAAAACTGTTTTTT. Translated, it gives CAWRPLREDSGKLFF. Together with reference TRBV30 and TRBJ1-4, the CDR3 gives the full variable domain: SQTIHQWPATLVQPVGSPLSLECTVEGTSNPNLYWYRQAAGRGLQLLFYSVGIGQISSEVPQNLSASRPQDRQFILSSKKLLLSDSGFYLCAWRPLREDSGKLFFGSGTQLSVL.

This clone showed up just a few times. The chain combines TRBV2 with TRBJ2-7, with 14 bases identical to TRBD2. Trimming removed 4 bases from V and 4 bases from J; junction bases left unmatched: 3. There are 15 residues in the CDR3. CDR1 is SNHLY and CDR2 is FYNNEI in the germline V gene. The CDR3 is CASSGLAGGLYEQYF. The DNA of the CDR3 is TGTGCCAGCAGTGGACTAGCGGGGGGGTTATACGAGCAGTACTTC.

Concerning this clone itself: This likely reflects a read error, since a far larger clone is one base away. The CDR3 bases are TGTGCCAGCAGCCAAGGACTAGCGGGGAGCACAGATACGCAGTATTTT. Its translation: CASSQGLAGSTDTQYF. The rearrangement joins TRBV7-2 to TRBJ2-3, with 12 bases identical to TRBD2. There are 16 residues in the CDR3. Trimming took 5 bases from V and 0 from J; bases not matched to a gene: 3. The V gene's germline CDR1 is SGHTA and CDR2 FQGNSA.

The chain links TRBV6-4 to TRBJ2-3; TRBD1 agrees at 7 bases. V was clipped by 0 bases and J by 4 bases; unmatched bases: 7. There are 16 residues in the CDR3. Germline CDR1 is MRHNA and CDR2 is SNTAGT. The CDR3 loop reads CASSDSRGGGPDTQYF. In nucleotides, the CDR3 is TGTGCCAGCAGTGACTCGAGAGGGGGCGGGCCAGATACGCAGTATTTT.

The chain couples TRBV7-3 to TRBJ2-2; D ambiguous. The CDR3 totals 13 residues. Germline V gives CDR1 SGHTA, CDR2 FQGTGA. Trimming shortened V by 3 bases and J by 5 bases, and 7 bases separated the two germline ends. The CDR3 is CASSFVSTGELFF. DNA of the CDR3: TGTGCCAGCAGCTTTGTTAGTACCGGGGAGCTGTTTTTT.

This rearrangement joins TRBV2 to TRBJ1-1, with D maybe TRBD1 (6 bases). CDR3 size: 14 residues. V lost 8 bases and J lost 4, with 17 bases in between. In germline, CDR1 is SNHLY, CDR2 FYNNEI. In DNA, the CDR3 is TGTGCCAGCGAGAGTCAGGGGATTGGCACTGAAGCTTTCTTT. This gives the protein CASESQGIGTEAFF.

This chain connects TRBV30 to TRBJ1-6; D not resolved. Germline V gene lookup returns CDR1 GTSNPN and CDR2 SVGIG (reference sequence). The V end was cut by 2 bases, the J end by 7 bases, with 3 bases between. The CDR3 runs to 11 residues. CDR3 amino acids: CAWSSNSPLHF. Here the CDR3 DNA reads TGTGCCTGGAGTTCGAATTCACCCCTCCACTTT.

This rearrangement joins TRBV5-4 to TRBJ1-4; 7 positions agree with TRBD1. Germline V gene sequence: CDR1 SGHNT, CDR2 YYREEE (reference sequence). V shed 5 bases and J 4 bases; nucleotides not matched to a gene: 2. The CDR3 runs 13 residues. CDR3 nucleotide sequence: TGTGCCAGCAGAGGACAGGTTAATGAAAAACTGTTTTTT. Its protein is CASRGQVNEKLFF.

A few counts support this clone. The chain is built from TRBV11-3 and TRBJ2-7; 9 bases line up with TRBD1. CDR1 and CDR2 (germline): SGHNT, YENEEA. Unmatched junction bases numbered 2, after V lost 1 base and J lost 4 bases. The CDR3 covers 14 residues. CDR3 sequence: CASSLGGTGYEQYF. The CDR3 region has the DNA TGTGCCAGCAGCTTAGGAGGGACAGGGTACGAGCAGTACTTC.

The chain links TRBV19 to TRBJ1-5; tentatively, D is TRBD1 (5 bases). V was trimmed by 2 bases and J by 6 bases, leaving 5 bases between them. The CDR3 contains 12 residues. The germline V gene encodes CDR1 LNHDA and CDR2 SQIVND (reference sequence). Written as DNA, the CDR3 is TGTGCCAGTAGTATAACAGGTCAGCCCCAGCATTTT. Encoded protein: CASSITGQPQHF.

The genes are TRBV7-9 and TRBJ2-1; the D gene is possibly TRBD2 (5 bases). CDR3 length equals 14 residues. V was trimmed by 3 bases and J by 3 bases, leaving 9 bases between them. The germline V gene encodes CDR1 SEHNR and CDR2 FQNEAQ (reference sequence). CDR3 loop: CASSLRVDYNEQFF. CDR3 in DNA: TGTGCCAGCAGCTTGAGGGTTGACTACAATGAGCAGTTCTTC.

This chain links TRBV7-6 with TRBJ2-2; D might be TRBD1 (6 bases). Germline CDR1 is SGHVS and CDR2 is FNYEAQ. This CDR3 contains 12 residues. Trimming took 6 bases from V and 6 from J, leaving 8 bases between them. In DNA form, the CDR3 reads TGTGCCAGCAGGCCAGGGGCCGGGGAGCTGTTTTTT. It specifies CASRPGAGELFF.

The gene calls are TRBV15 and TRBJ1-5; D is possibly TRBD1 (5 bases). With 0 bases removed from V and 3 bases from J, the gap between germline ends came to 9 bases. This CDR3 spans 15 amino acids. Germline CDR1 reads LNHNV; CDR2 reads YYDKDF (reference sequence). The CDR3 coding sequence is TGTGCCACCAGCAGAGATAAGGGGTCCAATCAGCCCCAGCATTTT. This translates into CATSRDKGSNQPQHF.

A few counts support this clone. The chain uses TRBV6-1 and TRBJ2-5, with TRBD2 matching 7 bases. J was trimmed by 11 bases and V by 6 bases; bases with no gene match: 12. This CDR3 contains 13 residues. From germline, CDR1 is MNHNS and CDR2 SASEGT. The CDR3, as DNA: TGTGCCAGCAGCCTACAGGCGGCGGGGGAGCAGTACTTC. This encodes CASSLQAAGEQYF.

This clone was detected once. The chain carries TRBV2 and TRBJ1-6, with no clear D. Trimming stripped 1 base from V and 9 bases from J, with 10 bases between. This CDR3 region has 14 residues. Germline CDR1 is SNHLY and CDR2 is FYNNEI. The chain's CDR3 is CASSEVGDGSPLHF. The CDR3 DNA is TGTGCCAGCAGTGAAGTGGGAGATGGTTCACCCCTCCACTTT.

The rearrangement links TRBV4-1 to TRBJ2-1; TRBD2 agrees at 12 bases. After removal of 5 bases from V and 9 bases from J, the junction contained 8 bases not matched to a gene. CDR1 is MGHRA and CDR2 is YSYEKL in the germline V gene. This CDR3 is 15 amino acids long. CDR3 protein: CASSSPSGGAFEQFF. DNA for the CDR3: TGCGCCAGCAGCTCACCTAGCGGGGGGGCCTTTGAGCAGTTCTTC.

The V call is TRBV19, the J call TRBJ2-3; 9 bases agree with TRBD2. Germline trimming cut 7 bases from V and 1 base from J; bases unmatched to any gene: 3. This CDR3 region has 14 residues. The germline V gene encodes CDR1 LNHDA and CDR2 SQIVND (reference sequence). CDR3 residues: CASNKRGGTDTQYF. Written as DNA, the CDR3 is TGTGCCAGTAATAAGCGGGGGGGCACAGATACGCAGTATTTT.

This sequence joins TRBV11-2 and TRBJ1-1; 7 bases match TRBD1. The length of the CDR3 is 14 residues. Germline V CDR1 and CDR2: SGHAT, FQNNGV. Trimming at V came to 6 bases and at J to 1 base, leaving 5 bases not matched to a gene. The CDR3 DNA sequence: TGTGCCAGCAGACTGACAGGGAAGAACACTGAAGCTTTCTTT. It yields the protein CASRLTGKNTEAFF.